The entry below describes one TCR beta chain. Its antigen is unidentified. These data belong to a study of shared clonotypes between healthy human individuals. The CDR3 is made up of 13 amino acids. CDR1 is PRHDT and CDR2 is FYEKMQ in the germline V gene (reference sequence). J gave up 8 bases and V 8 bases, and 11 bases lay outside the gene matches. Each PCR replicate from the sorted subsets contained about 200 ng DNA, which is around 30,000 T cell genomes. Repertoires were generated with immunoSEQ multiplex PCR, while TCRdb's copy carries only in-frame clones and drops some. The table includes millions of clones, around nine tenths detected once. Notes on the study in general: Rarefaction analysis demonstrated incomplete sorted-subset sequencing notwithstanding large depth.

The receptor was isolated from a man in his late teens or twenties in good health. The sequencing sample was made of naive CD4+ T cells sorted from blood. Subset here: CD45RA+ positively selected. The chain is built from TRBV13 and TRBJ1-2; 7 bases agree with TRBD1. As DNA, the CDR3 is TGTGCCAGCGATATCAGGGCAGGGGGAGGCTACACCTTC. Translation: CASDIRAGGGYTF.